The 10 T cell receptor beta chains below come from one sample, sequenced in a study of blood T cell repertoires in COVID-19. Only in-frame clones appear in the TCRdb table, and some are missing; sequencing was by immunoSEQ multiplex PCR. Counted here are 140,000 to 150,000 clones, about four fifths occurring once; the ten biggest clones make up 5.8%. Input material: PBMCs or T cells enriched from blood (not recorded which). All receptors come from a woman aged 45 to 65 who had been exposed to COVID-19.

This clone appeared a few times. The CDR3 loop is CAISESVSRGEKLFF. Written as DNA, the CDR3 is TGTGCCATCAGTGAGTCTGTCTCACGGGGTGAAAAACTGTTTTTT. This chain joins TRBV10-3 and TRBJ1-4; D is unclear. The CDR3 is 15 amino acids. CDR1 and CDR2 (germline): ENHRY, SYGVKD. V was pared by 0 bases and J by 7 bases, with 12 bases between.

The V call is TRBV4-3, the J call TRBJ2-1; 7 bases agree with TRBD1. Looked up from germline, CDR1 is LGHNA and CDR2 is YSLEER. The length of the CDR3 is 15 residues. With V trimmed by 4 bases and J by 6 bases, 9 bases remained unmatched. This chain's CDR3 is CASSPQGVPGNEQFF. The CDR3 nucleotides are TGCGCCAGCAGCCCCCAGGGGGTGCCGGGCAATGAGCAGTTCTTC.

The rearrangement links TRBV6-5 to TRBJ2-7; maybe TRBD1 (5 bases). Germline-derived CDR1 and CDR2 are MNHEY and SVGAGI. The V end lost 5 bases, the J end lost 3 bases, and 17 bases lay between the germline ends. The CDR3 has 15 amino acids. The DNA for the CDR3 is TGTGCCAGCAGTAGGAAAGACAGCACTCGCTACGAGCAGTACTTC. This gives the protein CASSRKDSTRYEQYF.

The CDR3 loop is CASSAMAANTGELFF. The CDR3 region has the DNA TGTGCCAGCAGCGCAATGGCAGCGAACACCGGGGAGCTGTTTTTT. This chain joins TRBV9 and TRBJ2-2; no clear D. Deletions cut 3 bases from V and 0 bases from J, with 9 bases between. The CDR3 runs 15 residues. Germline V gene data show CDR1 as SGDLS and CDR2 as YYNGEE.

This chain joins TRBV28 and TRBJ2-5, with D perhaps matching TRBD1 (6 bases). V was trimmed by 2 bases and J by 5 bases, leaving 12 bases between them. Germline loops: CDR1 MDHEN, CDR2 SYDVKM. The CDR3 sequence is 14 residues long. CDR3 DNA: TGTGCCAGCAGTTTACTGGGGCAGGGGGAGACCCAGTACTTC. Amino acid sequence: CASSLLGQGETQYF.

The genes are TRBV7-2 and TRBJ1-4; tentative D call: TRBD1 (5 bases). V lost 5 bases and J lost 7, with 14 bases in between. The CDR3 is made up of 14 amino acids. The germline gives CDR1 SGHTA, CDR2 FQGNSA. CDR3 nucleotides: TGTGCCAGCAGCCAGCAGGGAAGACGTGAAAAACTGTTTTTT. This sequence encodes CASSQQGRREKLFF.

The chain links TRBV5-6 to TRBJ1-1, with D unresolved. From germline, CDR1 is SGHDT and CDR2 YYEEEE. This CDR3 has 14 amino acids. Trimming took 0 bases from V and 3 from J, leaving 9 bases between them. CDR3 sequence (DNA): TGTGCCAGCAGCTTGGGCAGGCGTGACACTGAAGCTTTCTTT. Its translation: CASSLGRRDTEAFF.

The CDR3 region has the DNA TGCGCCAGCAGCTTGGCCCGAGCGGGGGTTACGAACACCGGGGAGCTGTTTTTT. It yields the protein CASSLARAGVTNTGELFF. The J gene is TRBJ2-2, the V gene TRBV5-1, with 8 positions matching TRBD2. Germline CDR1 and CDR2: SGHRS and YFSETQ. The V segment lost 0 bases and the J segment 0 bases; nucleotides outside the gene matches: 7. CDR3 size: 18 residues.

The genes are TRBV11-3 and TRBJ2-3, with 15 bases aligning to TRBD2. Germline CDR1 SGHNT, CDR2 YENEEA. V was clipped by 5 bases and J by 6 bases; unmatched bases: 6. This CDR3 is built from 16 residues. CDR3 protein: CASSDGTSGRSDTQYF. CDR3 nucleotides: TGTGCCAGCAGCGACGGGACTAGCGGGAGGTCCGATACGCAGTATTTT. Using reference TRBV11-3 and TRBJ2-3 for the parts outside the CDR3, the full variable domain is EAGVVQSPRYKIIEKKQPVAFWCNPISGHNTLYWYLQNLGQGPELLIRYENEEAVDDSQLPKDRFSAERLKGVDSTLKIQPAELGDSAVYLCASSDGTSGRSDTQYFGPGTRLTVL.

The chain uses TRBV3-1 (or the pseudogene TRBV3-2) and TRBJ2-2; 9 bases match TRBD2. After removal of 3 bases from V and 2 bases from J, the junction contained 4 bases not matched to a gene. CDR1 LGHDT and CDR2 YNNKEL come from the germline V gene (reference sequence). The CDR3 totals 16 residues. CDR3 residues: CASSQAAGGNTGELFF. CDR3 DNA sequence: TGTGCCAGCAGCCAGGCAGCGGGGGGTAACACCGGGGAGCTGTTTTTT.